This TCR beta chain stems from a study of T cells in Graves' hyperthyroidism and ophthalmopathy. CDR1 and CDR2 (germline): SGDLS, YYNGEE. Trimming removed 3 bases at V and 4 bases at J, with 10 bases between. CDR3 length: 14 residues. Each person with ophthalmopathy scored at least 3 on the Clinical Activity Score, reached NOSPECS grade 4 or higher, and had been ill under 3 months. Amplified regions were TCR beta CDR3 sequences from RNA transcripts. The HTBI primer set served for first-round RT-PCR of the TCR CDR3. One entry per CDR3 protein results from TCRdb running MiXCR on the multiplex PCR reads. The top ten hold approximately 12% of the sample, which has fewer than 750,000 distinct CDR3 sequences, around 15% seen once. In this sample, this clonotype turned up many times.

The TCR was taken from a woman in her forties or fifties with Graves' ophthalmopathy. Material for sequencing was blood. V usage is TRBV9 and J usage is TRBJ2-2; tentative D call: TRBD1 (6 bases). The DNA of the CDR3 is TGTGCCAGCAGCGCCACAGGGACCACCGGGGAGCTGTTTTTT. Translation: CASSATGTTGELFF.